This T cell receptor beta chain was captured by sequencing in a study of blood T cell repertoires in COVID-19. Turning to the study itself: The United States, Italy and Spain supplied acute and convalescent COVID-19 samples. Sources were T cells, B-cell-depleted T cells, or PBMCs; the material itself was cDNA or gDNA.

V was trimmed by 4 bases and J by 1 base, leaving 13 bases between them. Germline values: CDR1 SQVTM, CDR2 ANQGSEA. The CDR3 length is 14 residues. In the original workflow: Amplification from reference gene primers served as the basis for estimated nucleated cell counts. Generated by immunoSEQ multiplex PCR, the TCRdb table keeps only in-frame clones and is missing some. D and trimming come from the DNA, and the V and J calls and clone size come from that table. Of about 110,000 clones listed, around 80% were seen once; the top ten hold 6% to 6.5%. This receptor was obtained from an older man with COVID-19, enrolled during active disease. The chain joins TRBV29-1 to TRBJ1-1; D not resolved. Sequenced input: peripheral blood. The CDR3 nucleotides are TGCAGCGTTGGGTCCCGGGTGCCGAACACTGAAGCTTTCTTT. It translates to CSVGSRVPNTEAFF. The variable domain in full, completed from reference TRBV29-1 and TRBJ1-1, reads SAVISQKPSRDICQRGTSLTIQCQVDSQVTMMFWYRQQPGQSLTLIATANQGSEATYESGFVIDKFPISRPNLTFSTLTVSNMSPEDSSIYLCSVGSRVPNTEAFFGQGTRLTVV.